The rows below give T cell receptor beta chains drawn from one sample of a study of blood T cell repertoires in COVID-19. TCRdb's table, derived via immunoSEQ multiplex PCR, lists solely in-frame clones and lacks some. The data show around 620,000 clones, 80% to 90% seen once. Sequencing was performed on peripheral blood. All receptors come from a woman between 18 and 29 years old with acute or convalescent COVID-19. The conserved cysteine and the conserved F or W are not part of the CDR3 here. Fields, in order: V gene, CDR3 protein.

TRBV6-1 ASSETTGQYGYT
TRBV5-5 ASRTGQGANEQY
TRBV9 ASSALEGQNYEQY
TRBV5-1 ASSLRGRGSYEQY
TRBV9 ASSGSPGTDRGLYEQY
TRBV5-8 ASSYEVADEQF
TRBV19 ASSPLGQGRTEAF
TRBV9 ASSVASTGTGVNGYT
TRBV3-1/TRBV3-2 ASTRGGEDSPLH
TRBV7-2 ASSLRWPNEKLF
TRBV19 ASSLQGRAFSGNTIY
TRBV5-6 ASSQIRGFAF
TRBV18 ASSPNSISNQPQH
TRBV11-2 ASSLDTWTSGGITYEQY
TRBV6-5 ASSRRQGDQPQH
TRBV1 TSSPRRQGDGYT
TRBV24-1 ATSDYGGAGYNEQF
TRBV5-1 ASSLGTRGSTDTQY
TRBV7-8 ASSPTYSGNTIY
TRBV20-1 SAPTLNEQY
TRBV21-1 ASSNRQVKNIQY
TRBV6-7 ASSYSRKRGPNTYEQY
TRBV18 ASSPRGGVVYGYT
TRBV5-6 ASSFRGRGQPQH
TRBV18 ASSPVRSTSYSGNTIY
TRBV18 ASSRNSGSNVDTQY
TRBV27 ASSPGTGNRRANYGYT
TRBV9 ASSVGSLDTEAF
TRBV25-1 ASSATDRGYNYGYT
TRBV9 ASSLGTSGTYEQY
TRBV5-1 ASSPGLAAQETQY
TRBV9 ASSGHLSTDTQY
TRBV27 ASSLPHRGTGELF
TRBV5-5 ASSPDWGVAYEQY
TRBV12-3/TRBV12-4 ASSLQTGGEQY
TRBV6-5 ASSIDRGQGTQY
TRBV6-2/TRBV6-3 ASSLLGEAGELF
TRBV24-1 ATSEGGTENEKLF
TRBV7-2 ASSLEEGLLHGYT
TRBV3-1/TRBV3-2 ASSPWDRAEKLF
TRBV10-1 AANRGGSGANVLT
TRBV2 ASRGQGASTDTQY
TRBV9 ASSDRGDSYNEQF
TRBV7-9 ASSLEGRLTEAF
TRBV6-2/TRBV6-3 ASSYGPAGNTIY
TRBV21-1 ASSKDPDRGSYNSPLH
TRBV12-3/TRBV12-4 ASRSAQVTQY
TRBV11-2 ASSIQGASYGYT
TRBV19 ASSIAGTGGAEVYGYT
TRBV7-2 ASSPQTGGNQPQH
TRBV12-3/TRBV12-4 ASSLTGNQPQH
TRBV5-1 ASSLGLAGGYEQF
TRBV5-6 ASSFTGALGYT